This T cell receptor (beta chain) is drawn from a study of response to subunit inactivated influenza vaccine. Via MiXCR, TCRdb re-called the RT-PCR reads, giving one row per CDR3 protein. The table has about 620,000 distinct CDR3 sequences, 11% seen once; the top ten hold about 10%. Trimming at V came to 0 bases and at J to 5 bases, leaving 9 bases not matched to a gene. Per germline, CDR1 SGHRS and CDR2 YFSETQ. The length of the CDR3 is 16 residues. These data also featured in a second study, about T cells expressing NK-cell markers. As reported in that work: The cDNA for TCR beta came from 5'RACE template switching with UMIs. There were seven HCMV-seropositive donors and one seronegative donor among the eight sequenced. Restriction of the sorted population to alpha-beta TCR T cells was achieved in several experiments with an anti-gamma-delta TCR antibody. Of the CD8+ T cell pool in six donors, about 1.0-8% was accounted for by dominant NKG2C+ clonotypes. HCMV specificity of expanded NKG2C+ T cell clones remained unclear.

This clonotype was sampled from a man in his forties or fifties who received an inactivated influenza vaccine. The specimen comprised PBMCs from blood, sampled on the day of vaccination. V and J are TRBV5-1 and TRBJ2-7; 9 nucleotides agree with TRBD1. The CDR3 DNA sequence: TGCGCCAGCAGCTTGGAGCTGGGGACAGGGTATCACGAGCAGTACTTC. Translation: CASSLELGTGYHEQYF. Looking up the rest from reference TRBV5-1 and TRBJ2-7 gives the full variable domain: KAGVTQTPRYLIKTRGQQVTLSCSPISGHRSVSWYQQTPGQGLQFLFEYFSETQRNKGNFPGRFSGRQFSNSRSEMNVSTLELGDSALYLCASSLELGTGYHEQYFGPGTRLTVT.